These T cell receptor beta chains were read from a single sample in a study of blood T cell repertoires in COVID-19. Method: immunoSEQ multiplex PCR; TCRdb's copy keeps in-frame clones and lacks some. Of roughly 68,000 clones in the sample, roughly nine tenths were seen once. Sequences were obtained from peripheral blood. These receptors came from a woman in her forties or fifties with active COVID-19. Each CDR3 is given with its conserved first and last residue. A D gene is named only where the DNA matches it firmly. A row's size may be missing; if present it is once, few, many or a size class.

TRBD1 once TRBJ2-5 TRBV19 TGTGCCAGTAGTATAAGCTCGCAGGGGGCTCACGAGACCCAGTACTTC CASSISSQGAHETQYF
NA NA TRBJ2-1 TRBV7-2 TGTGCCAGCAGGCCAGCCCAGCGCGCCTCCTACAATGAGCAGTTCTTC CASRPAQRASYNEQFF
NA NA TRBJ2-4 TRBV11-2 TGTGCCAGCAGTCCTTCACTAGCAATTCCCATTCAGTACTTC CASSPSLAIPIQYF
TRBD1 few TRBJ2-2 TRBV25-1 TGTGCCAGCAGTCTGACAGGGGGAAGAGCCGGGGAGCTGTTTTTT CASSLTGGRAGELFF
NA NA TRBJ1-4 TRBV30 TGTGCCTGGAGTGGGCGGGGCTTGGAAAAACTGTTTTTT CAWSGRGLEKLFF
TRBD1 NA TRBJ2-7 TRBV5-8 TGTGCCAGCACCCGACGAGGTCAGGGGGCCGACCACGAGCAGTACTTC CASTRRGQGADHEQYF
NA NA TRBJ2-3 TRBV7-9 TGTGCCAGCAGCTTAAGTGGACAGAGCACAGATACGCAGTATTTT CASSLSGQSTDTQYF
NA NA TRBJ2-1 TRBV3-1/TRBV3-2 TGTGCCAGCAGCACCGGGACTTTCGGGGAGCAGTTCTTC CASSTGTFGEQFF
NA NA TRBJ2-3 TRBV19 TGTGCCAGTAGCCTAGGGGTGCAATCGGATACGCAGTATTTT CASSLGVQSDTQYF
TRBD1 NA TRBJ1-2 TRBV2 TGTGCCAGCAGTCTGGACAGGGGGCTGGGAGGCTACACCTTC CASSLDRGLGGYTF
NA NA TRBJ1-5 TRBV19 TGTGCCTCGCAGGGAGGGCCAGTTCATAGCAATCAGCCCCAGCATTTT CASQGGPVHSNQPQHF
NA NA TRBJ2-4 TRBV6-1 TGTGCCAGCAGTGACCATACCAAAGGCCTTTCGGGCAGGGGGGCAAACATTCAGTACTTC CASSDHTKGLSGRGANIQYF
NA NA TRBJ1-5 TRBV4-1 TGCGCCAGCAGCCAAATCCGGACAGTGGGTTTGATTCAGCCCCAGCATTTT CASSQIRTVGLIQPQHF
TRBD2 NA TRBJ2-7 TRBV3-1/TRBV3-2 TGTGCCAGCAGCCCCGGGACTAGCGGCTACGAGCAGTACTTC CASSPGTSGYEQYF
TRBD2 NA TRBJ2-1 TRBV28 TGTGCCAGCGGGGGGGCCTACAATGAGCAGTTCTTC CASGGAYNEQFF
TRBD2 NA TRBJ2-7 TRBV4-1 TGCGCCAGCAGCCACATAGCGGGAGGATACTACGAGCAGTACTTC CASSHIAGGYYEQYF
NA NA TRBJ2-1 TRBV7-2 TGTGCCAGCAGCCCGGACAGATCCTACAATGAGCAGTTCTTC CASSPDRSYNEQFF